Following are 10 T cell receptor beta chains from one sample sequenced in a study of cytomegalovirus exposure and HLA in healthy donors. The assay was immunoSEQ multiplex PCR, and TCRdb's table has in-frame clones only and misses some. The sample lists tens of thousands of clones; 94% were seen once. The sequenced sample consisted of PBMCs. The receptors stem from a woman aged 18-29 years in good health and CMV-seronegative.

J is TRBJ1-5 and V is TRBV15, with a weak D call TRBD1 (6 bases). CDR3 length: 16 residues. The V end lost 2 bases, the J end lost 3 bases, and 14 bases lay between the germline ends. CDR1 is LNHNV and CDR2 is YYDKDF in the germline V gene (reference sequence). In nucleotides, the CDR3 is TGTGCCACCAGCAGACCTAGGGGGGGCTCCAATCAGCCCCAGCATTTT. Its protein product is CATSRPRGGSNQPQHF.

The chain recombines TRBV28 with TRBJ2-6, with 7 positions matching TRBD1. Germline V gives CDR1 MDHEN, CDR2 SYDVKM. J was trimmed by 4 bases and V by 3 bases; bases with no gene match: 3. The length of the CDR3 is 15 residues. In DNA, the CDR3 is TGTGCCAGCAGTTTCACAGGGGTCGGGGCCAACGTCCTGACTTTC. Amino acid sequence: CASSFTGVGANVLTF.

The chain couples TRBV19 to TRBJ1-2, with TRBD1 identical over 11 bases. Germline lookup yields CDR1 LNHDA and CDR2 SQIVND (reference sequence). V was pared by 5 bases and J by 7 bases, with 9 bases of the junction left unmatched. This CDR3 has 15 residues. The CDR3 nucleotides are TGTGCCAGTAGTGTCCGGACAGGGGGCGCGTCTGGCTACACCTTC. It encodes CASSVRTGGASGYTF.

The chain couples TRBV6-5 to TRBJ1-1; TRBD1 might be the D (5 bases). The V and J ends lost 0 bases and 11 bases respectively, with 13 bases between them. CDR3 size: 13 residues. Germline CDR1 MNHEY, CDR2 SVGAGI. The DNA for the CDR3 is TGTGCCAGCAGTTACTCGATTCAGGGTGGGGCTTTCTTT. This encodes CASSYSIQGGAFF.

The V gene is TRBV6-1, the J gene TRBJ1-2; D is uncertain. This CDR3 comprises 13 residues. Germline assignment: CDR1 MNHNS and CDR2 SASEGT. With 5 bases removed from V and 4 bases from J, the gap between germline ends came to 11 bases. CDR3 residues: CASSNIVSYGYTF. Here the CDR3 DNA reads TGTGCCAGCAGTAACATCGTGTCCTATGGCTACACCTTC.

V and J are TRBV28 and TRBJ2-2; 8 bases fit TRBD1. From germline, CDR1 is MDHEN and CDR2 SYDVKM. There are 19 residues in the CDR3. Trimming took 2 bases from V and 2 from J; bases not matched to a gene: 13. The CDR3 loop reads CASSLLRDRWGLNTGELFF. CDR3 DNA sequence: TGTGCCAGCAGTTTACTGAGGGACAGGTGGGGTCTTAACACCGGGGAGCTGTTTTTT.

The rearrangement joins TRBV11-2 to TRBJ1-6; no clear D. In germline, CDR1 is SGHAT, CDR2 FQNNGV. The CDR3 sequence is 15 residues long. V lost 5 bases to trimming and J lost 7 bases, with 15 bases between them. CDR3 DNA: TGTGCCAGCAGCCGCGGACTACGAGAGAATTCACCCCTCCACTTT. It is translated as CASSRGLRENSPLHF. The full variable domain, rest sourced from reference TRBV11-2 and TRBJ1-6, is EAGVAQSPRYKIIEKRQSVAFWCNPISGHATLYWYQQILGQGPKLLIQFQNNGVVDDSQLPKDRFSAERLKGVDSTLKIQPAKLEDSAVYLCASSRGLRENSPLHFGNGTRLTVT.

V is TRBV5-4 and J is TRBJ1-4; D might be TRBD1 (6 bases). The germline gives CDR1 SGHNT, CDR2 YYREEE (reference sequence). V lost 4 bases and J 5 bases, leaving 15 bases between the germline ends. This CDR3 comprises 15 residues. The CDR3 is CASSLTGTKNEKLFF. DNA of the CDR3: TGTGCCAGCAGCCTCACCGGGACAAAAAATGAAAAACTGTTTTTT.

This chain links TRBV11-3 with TRBJ1-1, with 10 positions matching TRBD1. Trimming removed 2 bases from V and 1 base from J; junction bases left unmatched: 4. CDR1 is SGHNT and CDR2 is YENEEA in the germline V gene. The CDR3 length is 16 residues. This CDR3 is CASSLSRTGGNTEAFF. The CDR3 nucleotides are TGTGCCAGCAGCTTATCTCGGACAGGGGGGAACACTGAAGCTTTCTTT.

The chain combines TRBV7-9 with TRBJ2-3, with 7 bases fitting TRBD1. The germline V gene has CDR1 SEHNR and CDR2 FQNEAQ (reference sequence). The CDR3 covers 17 residues. Unmatched junction bases numbered 15, after V lost 7 bases and J lost 2 bases. CDR3 protein: CASTAGTELFDTDTQYF. In DNA, the CDR3 is TGTGCCAGCACGGCAGGGACAGAGTTATTTGACACAGATACGCAGTATTTT. Full variable domain (rest looked up from reference TRBV7-9 and TRBJ2-3): DTGVSQNPRHKITKRGQNVTFRCDPISEHNRLYWYRQTLGQGPEFLTYFQNEAQLEKSRLLSDRFSAERPKGSFSTLEIQRTEQGDSAMYLCASTAGTELFDTDTQYFGPGTRLTVL.